This T cell receptor beta chain was observed in a study of T cell responses to AZD1222 COVID-19 vaccine. On this clone itself: Its antigen is unidentified.

TCRdb's table, derived via immunoSEQ multiplex PCR, lists solely in-frame clones and lacks some. Here the sample spans approximately 110,000 clones, 70% to 90% being singletons. CDR3 length: 13 amino acids. Germline CDR1 is LNHDA and CDR2 is SQIVND (reference sequence). V dropped 6 bases and J dropped 7; count of bases not matched to a gene: 5. The study's findings and limits: Spike-specific TCRs gained breadth and depth after people received two AZD1222 doses. Seropositive AZD1222 recipients at baseline numbered only five or six.

The specimen comprised peripheral blood, sampled on day 0 of AZD1222 vaccination. The sequence was obtained from an adult in good health. This chain joins TRBV19 and TRBJ2-5; TRBD2 agrees at 10 bases. The DNA of the CDR3 is TGTGCCAGTAGCGGGACTAGCGAGGGGACCCAGTACTTC. This encodes CASSGTSEGTQYF.